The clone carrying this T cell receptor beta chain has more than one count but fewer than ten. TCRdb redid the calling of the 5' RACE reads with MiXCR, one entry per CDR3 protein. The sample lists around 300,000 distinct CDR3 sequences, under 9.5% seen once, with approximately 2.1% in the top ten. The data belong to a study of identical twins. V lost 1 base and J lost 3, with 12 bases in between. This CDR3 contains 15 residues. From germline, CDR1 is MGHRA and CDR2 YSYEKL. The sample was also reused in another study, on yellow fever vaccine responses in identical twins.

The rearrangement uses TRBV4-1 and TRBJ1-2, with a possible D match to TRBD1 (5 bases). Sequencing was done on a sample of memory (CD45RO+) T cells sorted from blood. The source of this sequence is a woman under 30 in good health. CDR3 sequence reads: CASSQAAGKDYGYTF. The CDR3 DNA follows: TGCGCCAGCAGCCAAGCCGCAGGGAAAGACTATGGCTACACCTTC.